Listed below are T cell receptor beta chains from one sample, sequenced in a study of blood T cell repertoires in COVID-19. The table came from immunoSEQ multiplex PCR; TCRdb's copy has only in-frame clones and leaves some out. The sample consists of 200,000 to 300,000 clones, around 80% of them appearing once. The sequenced sample was peripheral blood. These receptor sequences come from a man aged 35-49 years who had recovered from COVID-19. Both conserved end residues are trimmed from each CDR3. A D gene is named only where the DNA matches it firmly.

cdr3_aa v_call d_call
ASAGTDYTDTQY TRBV9 TRBD1
ASSPDRGGTDTQY TRBV5-1 TRBD1
ASVGGLRRANYGYT TRBV6-6 -
ASSLAPDSPTEAF TRBV5-1 -
AISAGGINYGYT TRBV10-3 -
ASSYSGTGDTQY TRBV6-5 -
ASSLEPGTHASYNEQF TRBV5-8 -
ASSLGARQF TRBV11-2 -
GSRDSRTGANVLT TRBV5-1 TRBD1
AIGTTGETPLH TRBV10-3 TRBD1
ASSLAPGGGQGAGYEQY TRBV5-1 TRBD1
ASSLISGTPEAF TRBV27 -
ASSPSHTQETQY TRBV18 -
ASSGGLANEKLF TRBV4-1 -
ASFWGTRTQAGTDTQY TRBV19 -
ASKARGRDTEAF TRBV2 -
ASSDPRQGTDTQY TRBV25-1 -
ATSDLARGRHGYT TRBV24-1 TRBD1
ASSTVTGWNQPQH TRBV19 TRBD1
ASSRVPTGSHGYT TRBV2 TRBD1
ASSAGQGARETQY TRBV2 TRBD1
ASSQRGASGSYEQY TRBV4-1 TRBD2
ASGTDRGGSPLH TRBV19 TRBD1
ASSSTSTGGLNQPQH TRBV7-9 TRBD1
ASSTGDNSGELF TRBV6-2/TRBV6-3 TRBD1
ASSSREDRFYEQY TRBV19 -
ASSQELRQGETQY TRBV4-3 TRBD1
ASSSSGPYEQY TRBV5-1 -
ASSSGLAVYNEQF TRBV6-6 TRBD2
ASSLGGTGVNIQY TRBV5-6 TRBD1
ASSPIGVYEQY TRBV14 -
ASSLVASGGAETQY TRBV5-4 TRBD2
ASSRPINRGLETQY TRBV11-3 TRBD1
ASSPPTGANTEAF TRBV18 TRBD1
ASSPPGLAYGYEQY TRBV7-2 TRBD2
AWTGTMISPLH TRBV30 -
ASSPQTGTYGYT TRBV14 TRBD1
ASSSAWGLDEQF TRBV19 -
ASSYSTSARGDTQY TRBV6-5 TRBD2
ASSLIREDSPLH TRBV6-5 -
ASSRGGAQETQY TRBV11-3 TRBD2
ASSPSGNGYT TRBV18 -
ASSRGGVAGNTIY TRBV11-3 -
AWALGLAAYNEQF TRBV30 TRBD2